The clone carrying this T cell receptor beta chain was seen more than once but under ten times. The source of the sample is a study of blood T cell repertoires in COVID-19. The assay was immunoSEQ multiplex PCR, and TCRdb's table has in-frame clones only and misses some. The sample has 300,000 to 450,000 clones; around nine tenths are singletons. The source material was PBMCs or T cells enriched from blood (not recorded which). The source of this sequence is a woman aged 25 to 39 who had been exposed to COVID-19.

The CDR3 is CSASGTSGRGEQYF. CDR3 nucleotide sequence: TGCAGTGCTAGTGGGACTAGCGGGAGGGGCGAGCAGTACTTC. The rearrangement links TRBV20-1 to TRBJ2-7, with 16 bases lining up with TRBD2. The ends lost 3 bases at V and 6 bases at J; junction bases unmatched: 2. The CDR3 has 14 amino acids. From germline, CDR1 is DFQATT and CDR2 SNEGSKA (reference sequence).